This is a list of T cell receptor beta chains from one sample in a study of CXCR3-negative and CXCR3-positive naive CD8 T cells. TCRdb reprocessed the 5' RACE reads, with one entry per CDR3 protein and no DNA. This repertoire includes tens of thousands of distinct CDR3 sequences. The sequenced sample was naive CXCR3+ CD8+ T cells from blood. The origin of the receptors is a human donor in good health. Some clones in this sample may be carry-over from other donors' samples. Each CDR3 is given with its conserved first and last residue.

>TRBJ2-1|TRBV6-2/TRBV6-3
CASSPTGHRNEQFF
>TRBJ2-5|TRBV6-2/TRBV6-3
CASEGLTGRRQETQYF
>TRBJ1-5|TRBV12-3/TRBV12-4
CASSLGQPQHF
>TRBJ1-5|TRBV5-6
CASSLAPTGIQPQHF
>TRBJ1-2|TRBV29-1
CSVTLRDGGRYTF
>TRBJ2-3|TRBV29-1
CSVMEGGEDTQYF
>TRBJ2-4|TRBV24-1
CATSDLGNIQYF
>TRBJ2-7|TRBV5-1
CASTQAGGSYEQYF
>TRBJ2-7|TRBV12-3/TRBV12-4
CASSLLGQHPYEQYF
>TRBJ2-1|TRBV6-5
CASSPPGTGGDEQFF
>TRBJ2-7|TRBV28
CASSYSPGVEQYF
>TRBJ2-5|TRBV4-1
CASSQLAGEETQYF
>TRBJ2-6|TRBV4-1
CASSQASRQGAFSGANVLIF
>TRBJ2-5|TRBV23-1
CASSHTLGSPKQETQYF
>TRBJ2-7|TRBV7-6
CASSLWVTPYEQYF
>TRBJ2-7|TRBV28
CASNHLRGQDYEQYF
>TRBJ1-1|TRBV6-5
CASSYSTWDSTEAFF
>TRBJ1-3|TRBV6-5
CASSYSWGSGNTIYF
>TRBJ1-1|TRBV21-1
CASSKGPRKDRGEETFF
>TRBJ2-1|TRBV12-3/TRBV12-4
CASSTATAPRTYNEQFF
>TRBJ1-2|TRBV9
CASSSGHPKIGYTF
>TRBJ2-1|TRBV10-3
CAVSVSSYNEQFF
>TRBJ2-7|TRBV7-9
CASRGQGIYEQYF
>TRBJ1-1|TRBV15
CATSRDGTGGLTEAFF
>TRBJ2-1|TRBV5-6
CASSLRGLDNEQFF
>TRBJ2-1|TRBV6-5
CASSYASGGPLNEQFF
>TRBJ2-1|TRBV12-3/TRBV12-4
CASRGTGRDSYNEQFF
>TRBJ2-7|TRBV7-6
CASSVDRSSYEQYF